This T cell receptor beta chain was captured in a study of siplizumab effects on memory and regulatory T cells. General observations from the study: Solely a minor proportion of alloreactive clones could be assigned to unstimulated subsets. Roughly 80-96% of proliferating CD4+ or CD8+ clones lacked an assignable naive or memory phenotype. Controls showed an average of roughly 27% Treg-derived mappable alloreactive CD4+ clones, while siplizumab showed roughly 70%.

The V gene lost 3 bases and the J gene lost 4 bases, with 10 bases spanning the gap. Germline V gene lookup returns CDR1 SGHAT and CDR2 FQNNGV. The CDR3 contains 14 residues. About 9.2 x 10^4 TCR templates underwent assay in every sample. The repertoire was sequenced with immunoSEQ multiplex PCR; TCRdb's copy has only in-frame clones and lacks some. Found here are about 110,000 clones, roughly 92% of them singletons; the top ten hold 1.3%. To note about this clone: Its antigen remains unidentified.

The chain combines TRBV11-2 with TRBJ2-4; D possibly uses TRBD1 or TRBD2 (5 bases each). Sequencing input: CD4+ T cells sorted from blood. The clonotype comes from a human donor in good health. Here the CDR3 DNA reads TGTGCCAGCAGCTTCGGGACGAAGAAAAACATTCAGTACTTC. Translating gives CASSFGTKKNIQYF.